These 8 T cell receptor beta chains originate from one sample sequenced in a study of CD8 T cells in Susac syndrome (dated by TCRdb to between 2017 and 2020). Libraries were built with the immunoSEQ multiplex PCR assay. RNA was extracted using the RNeasy kit, and about 0.5 to 1 ug of the RNA was reverse transcribed with random hexamers. TCRdb redid the processing of the public reads, applying fastp at Q25 and MiXCR, and retained in-frame beta chains. Each CDR3 protein appears once, grouped with its most common genes and DNA. Recorded for this sample are a few hundred thousand distinct CDR3 sequences; approximately 95% of them occurred a single time. The ten largest make up 0.082% of the sample. Sequencing was performed on CD4+ T cells from PBMCs. These receptors were obtained from a human donor with multiple sclerosis.

The chain couples TRBV25-1 to TRBJ1-6; D unresolved. This CDR3 region has 16 residues. Germline values: CDR1 MGHDK, CDR2 SYGVNS. Trimming shortened V by 2 bases and J by 0 bases, and 8 bases separated the two germline ends. In DNA, the CDR3 is TGTGCCAGCAGTGAAAACCCGAGCTCCTATAATTCACCCCTCCACTTT. Residues: CASSENPSSYNSPLHF.

The chain carries TRBV3-1 and TRBJ1-1; tentative D call: TRBD1 (5 bases). This CDR3 contains 14 residues. The germline V gene encodes CDR1 LGHDT and CDR2 YNNKEL (reference sequence). Trimming removed 6 bases at V and 7 bases at J, with 18 bases between. The CDR3 is CASRLSQGRGEAFF. The CDR3 DNA sequence: TGTGCCAGCAGGTTATCTCAGGGACGGGGTGAAGCTTTCTTT.

The CDR3 here is CASSFRQGIAFF. DNA for the CDR3: TGTGCCAGCAGCTTCCGACAGGGCATAGCTTTCTTT. The chain joins TRBV7-2 to TRBJ1-1, with 7 bases identical to TRBD1. Germline values: CDR1 SGHTA, CDR2 FQGNSA. V trimming: 3 bases; J trimming: 10 bases; junction bases outside the gene matches: 5. The CDR3 totals 12 residues.

This clonotype turned up a few times. The chain has TRBV19 and TRBJ1-1; the D gene is possibly TRBD1 (6 bases). V was shortened by 5 bases and J by 0 bases, with 10 bases between the two germline ends. Germline V gene data show CDR1 as LNHDA and CDR2 as SQIVND (reference sequence). The CDR3 spans 14 residues. This CDR3 reads CASSPGQLNTEAFF. Written as DNA, the CDR3 is TGTGCCAGTAGTCCCGGACAGTTGAACACTGAAGCTTTCTTT.

V is TRBV29-1 and J is TRBJ1-2; D remains unclear. From germline, CDR1 is SQVTM and CDR2 ANQGSEA. V lost 4 bases, J lost 8 bases, and 14 bases lay in between. The length of the CDR3 is 12 residues. The CDR3 is CSVVVPPEGYTF. The DNA of the CDR3 is TGCAGCGTTGTGGTTCCCCCGGAGGGCTACACCTTC.

On this clonotype itself: With a much larger clone just one base away, this may be a read error. The V and J genes are TRBV27 and TRBJ2-7; D call uncertain. The CDR3 is made up of 12 amino acids. Trimming left V 7 bases short and J 0 bases short, with 7 bases between. CDR1 is MNHEY, CDR2 SMNVEV, per germline (reference sequence). The CDR3 reads CASILSSYEQYF. CDR3 nucleotide sequence: TGTGCCAGCATCCTTAGCTCCTACGAGCAGTACTTC.

The V gene is TRBV29-1, the J gene TRBJ1-1; TRBD1 matches at 7 bases. Per germline, CDR1 SQVTM and CDR2 ANQGSEA. With V trimmed by 5 bases and J by 7 bases, 10 bases remained unmatched. The CDR3 runs to 13 residues. The CDR3 protein is CSVLQTGKDEAFF. CDR3 nucleotides: TGCAGCGTTCTCCAGACAGGGAAGGATGAAGCTTTCTTT.

The chain couples TRBV12-3 or TRBV12-4 to TRBJ2-7; TRBD2 might be the D (5 bases). V lost 5 bases, J lost 6 bases, and 17 bases lay in between. The CDR3 totals 14 residues. CDR3 in amino acids: CASSRLSSGSEQYV. The CDR3 DNA sequence: TGTGCCAGCAGTCGCCTTAGTAGTGGGAGCGAGCAGTACGTC.